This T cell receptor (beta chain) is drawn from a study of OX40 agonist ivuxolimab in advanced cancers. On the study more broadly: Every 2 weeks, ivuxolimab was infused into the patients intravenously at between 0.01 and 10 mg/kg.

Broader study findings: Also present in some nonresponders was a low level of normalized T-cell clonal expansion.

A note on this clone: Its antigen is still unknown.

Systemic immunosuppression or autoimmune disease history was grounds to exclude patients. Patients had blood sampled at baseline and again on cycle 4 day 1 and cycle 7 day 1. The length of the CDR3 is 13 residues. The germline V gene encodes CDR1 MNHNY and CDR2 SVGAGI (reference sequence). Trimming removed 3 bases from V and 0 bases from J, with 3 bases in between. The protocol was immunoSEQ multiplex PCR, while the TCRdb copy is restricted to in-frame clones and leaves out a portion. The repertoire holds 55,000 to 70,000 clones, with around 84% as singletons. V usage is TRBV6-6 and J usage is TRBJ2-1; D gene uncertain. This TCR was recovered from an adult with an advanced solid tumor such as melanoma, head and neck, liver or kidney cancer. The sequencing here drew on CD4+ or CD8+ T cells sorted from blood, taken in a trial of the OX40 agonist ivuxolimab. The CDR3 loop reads CASSYSSYNEQFF. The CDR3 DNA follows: TGTGCCAGCAGTTATTCCTCCTACAATGAGCAGTTCTTC.